This T cell receptor beta chain was sequenced for a study of ipilimumab plus nivolumab after autologous stem cell transplantation. The wider study: Typical patient got roughly five ipilimumab doses and under 10 nivolumab doses (median). The DLBCL group included primary refractory and relapsed cases.

TCRdb keeps only in-frame clones here, not all; method: immunoSEQ multiplex PCR. In the table there are 22,000 or so clones, nearly 75% of which are singletons. Patients got ipilimumab 1 mg/kg beginning 14 to 28 days post-transplant. Patients got 3 mg/kg IV nivolumab weeks 1, 4, 7, 10, then biweekly through week 26. This clone was seen just once. CDR3 length equals 14 residues. V gave up 0 bases and J gave up 0 bases, with 6 bases separating them. The germline CDR1 and CDR2 sequences are SGHNT and YYREEE (reference sequence). This sequence originates from a male donor with diffuse large B-cell lymphoma. Specimen: PBMCs, collected in a trial of ipilimumab plus nivolumab as post-transplant consolidation. V usage is TRBV5-4 and J usage is TRBJ1-1; D not resolved. CDR3 residues: CASSLGTVNTEAFF. In nucleotides, the CDR3 is TGTGCCAGCAGCTTGGGGACGGTGAACACTGAAGCTTTCTTT.